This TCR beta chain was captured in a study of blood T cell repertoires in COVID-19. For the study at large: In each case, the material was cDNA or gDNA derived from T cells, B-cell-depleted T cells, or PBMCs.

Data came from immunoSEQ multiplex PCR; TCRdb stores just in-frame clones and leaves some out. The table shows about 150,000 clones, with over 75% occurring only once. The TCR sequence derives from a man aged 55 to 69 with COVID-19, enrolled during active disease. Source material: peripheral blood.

In nucleotides, the CDR3 is TGTGCCAGCAGCGACAGGGTGGGGTATAATTCACCCCTCCACTTT. Amino acids: CASSDRVGYNSPLHF. The V gene is TRBV27, the J gene TRBJ1-6, with TRBD1 matching over 7 bases. CDR1 and CDR2 (germline): MNHEY, SMNVEV (reference sequence). Losses at the gene ends were 6 bases for V and 4 bases for J; bases not matched to a gene: 6. CDR3 length equals 15 residues.